The clone carrying this TCR beta chain was recorded only once. This table comes from immunoSEQ multiplex PCR, and its TCRdb copy is limited to in-frame clones, with some not included. The top ten hold about 0.01% of the sample, which has roughly 660,000 clones, 88% seen once. CDR3 length: 16 residues. CDR1 is MNHEY and CDR2 is SMNVEV in the germline V gene (reference sequence). V gave up 8 bases and J gave up 3 bases; unmatched junction bases: 16. These data belong to a study of shared T cell receptors in the human thymus. The same sample was also used in a study of human thymus T cells. That paper adds: The thymus was resected at corrective cardiac surgery. V and J genes seemed to be used with bias in thymic and blood repertoires. Related research has reported that thymic repertoires overlap highly among unrelated individuals.

Material: thymocytes. This receptor was identified in a boy in the first two years of life with a congenital heart defect. V and J are TRBV27 and TRBJ2-7, with 7 positions matching TRBD2. CDR3 DNA: TGTGCCAGCCGGGGTCTTAAAGAGGTAGCGGGCTACGAGCAGTACTTC. Its translation is CASRGLKEVAGYEQYF.